This T cell receptor beta chain derives from a study of cytomegalovirus exposure and HLA in healthy donors. Regarding the study as a whole: Among the sequence variants, a highly shared cluster was likely an artifact of sequencing. Other equally common chains were less clonally expanded than HLA-associated TCR beta chains, a later analysis showed. In a later analysis, V- and J-gene trimming of beta chains associated with a DCLRE1C missense variant, replicated independently. A later analysis found that most CMV-associated TCR beta chains appeared HLA-restricted.

PCR employed 60 Vbeta and 13 Jbeta primers. The data were produced by immunoSEQ multiplex PCR, yet TCRdb's version contains in-frame clones alone and is incomplete. In the table there are almost 200,000 clones, 70% to 80% of which are singletons. This clone has a single count. Its antigen is still unknown. This receptor was taken from a male donor in good health and CMV-seropositive. Sequencing was performed on PBMCs.

The CDR3 spells CASSSGLAGGSYEQYF. The CDR3 nucleotides read TGTGCCAGCAGCTCGGGACTAGCGGGAGGATCCTACGAGCAGTACTTC. The J gene is TRBJ2-7, the V gene TRBV11-3; 15 bases align to TRBD2. CDR3 length: 16 residues. J gave up 1 base and V 4 bases, and 2 bases lay outside the gene matches. The germline gives CDR1 SGHNT, CDR2 YENEEA.